These T cell receptor beta chains were read from a single sample in a study of blood T cell repertoires in COVID-19. Some clones are missing from TCRdb's copy, which holds only in-frame ones; the method was immunoSEQ multiplex PCR. This table has under 30,000 clones, just under 95% appearing once. Sequencing input: peripheral blood. These receptors came from a human donor with active COVID-19. The donor label of this sample is uncertain. Each CDR3 is given with its conserved first and last residue. Each record gives: clone size, J gene, D gene, V gene, CDR3 protein, CDR3 DNA. D genes are given only for firm matches. Where a row states a size, it is once, few, many or the class of an expanded clone; other rows omit it.

>medium-sized|TRBJ2-3|.|TRBV28
CASSLLPGLMQGDTQYF
TGTGCCAGCAGTTTACTCCCTGGACTAATGCAAGGAGATACGCAGTATTTT
>.|TRBJ2-7|.|TRBV5-1
CASSLRAGANEQYF
TGCGCCAGCAGCCTTCGGGCAGGGGCCAACGAGCAGTACTTC
>.|TRBJ1-1|.|TRBV27
CASRGVTEAFF
TGTGCCAGCAGAGGGGTAACTGAAGCTTTCTTT
>.|TRBJ2-3|TRBD2|TRBV2
CASGPPSGRAKISTDTQYF
TGTGCCAGCGGACCCCCTAGCGGGAGGGCCAAGATTAGCACAGATACGCAGTATTTT
>.|TRBJ2-7|TRBD1|TRBV12-3/TRBV12-4
CASSDQGAYEQYF
TGTGCCAGCAGTGATCAGGGGGCTTACGAGCAGTACTTC
>.|TRBJ2-5|TRBD2|TRBV4-2
CASSPGTSSFETQYF
TGTGCCAGCTCGCCGGGGACTAGCAGTTTCGAGACCCAGTACTTC
>.|TRBJ1-4|.|TRBV6-2/TRBV6-3
CASSSVTGANEKLFF
TGTGCCAGCAGTTCGGTTACGGGAGCTAATGAAAAACTGTTTTTT
>once|TRBJ1-1|.|TRBV18
CASSPVLDTEAFF
TGTGCCAGCTCACCCGTACTGGACACTGAAGCTTTCTTT
>.|TRBJ1-1|.|TRBV5-1
CASSLAVRQNTEAFF
TGCGCCAGCAGCTTGGCCGTTCGACAGAACACTGAAGCTTTCTTT
>.|TRBJ2-1|.|TRBV28
CASSLRSSGEQFF
TGTGCCAGCAGTTTGAGAAGCAGCGGTGAGCAGTTCTTC
>.|TRBJ2-6|.|TRBV5-4
CASSRTANPSGANVLTF
TGTGCCAGCAGCAGGACAGCCAATCCTTCTGGGGCCAACGTCCTGACTTTC
>.|TRBJ2-1|TRBD2|TRBV29-1
CSVQGLAYNEQFF
TGCAGCGTACAAGGACTAGCCTACAATGAGCAGTTCTTC
>.|TRBJ2-1|TRBD2|TRBV7-2
CASSSLAGGSYNEQFF
TGTGCCAGCAGCTCCTTGGCGGGGGGTTCCTACAATGAGCAGTTCTTC
>.|TRBJ1-5|.|TRBV21-1
CASSKRGGRIYSNQPQHF
TGTGCCAGCAGCAAGAGGGGAGGACGGATCTATAGCAATCAGCCCCAGCATTTT
>.|TRBJ1-1|.|TRBV5-1
CASSLPPSVNTEAFF
TGCGCCAGCAGCTTACCCCCGAGCGTGAACACTGAAGCTTTCTTT
>.|TRBJ2-5|.|TRBV5-1
CASSASGGQETQYF
TGCGCCAGCAGCGCCTCAGGGGGGCAAGAGACCCAGTACTTC
>.|TRBJ2-1|.|TRBV28
CASNVLSAGIYNEQFF
TGTGCCAGCAACGTATTATCGGCGGGAATATACAATGAGCAGTTCTTC
>.|TRBJ1-2|.|TRBV6-2/TRBV6-3
CASSYLDSYGYTF
TGTGCCAGCAGTTACCTGGACAGCTATGGCTACACCTTC
>few|TRBJ1-6|.|TRBV13
CASSLKVAPRNSPLHF
TGTGCCAGCAGCTTAAAGGTAGCCCCGCGGAATTCACCCCTCCACTTT
>.|TRBJ1-6|TRBD1|TRBV6-6
CASTPPRDRNSPLHF
TGTGCCAGCACACCCCCCCGGGACAGGAATTCACCCCTCCACTTT
>.|TRBJ1-5|.|TRBV19
CASSQQIRSNQPQHF
TGTGCCAGTAGCCAACAGATCCGTAGCAATCAGCCCCAGCATTTT
>.|TRBJ1-2|.|TRBV30
CAWSGRERLANYGYTF
TGTGCCTGGAGCGGCCGGGAACGGCTCGCTAACTATGGCTACACCTTC
>.|TRBJ2-5|.|TRBV24-1
CATSTTRNSRETQYF
TGTGCCACCAGTACCACTAGGAACTCAAGGGAGACCCAGTACTTC
>.|TRBJ2-1|TRBD2|TRBV5-6
CASSSLAYNEQFF
TGTGCCAGCAGCTCACTAGCGTACAATGAGCAGTTCTTC
>.|TRBJ2-1|TRBD2|TRBV2
CASSGLAGNEQFF
TGTGCCAGCAGTGGACTAGCGGGCAATGAGCAGTTCTTC
>.|TRBJ2-3|.|TRBV20-1
CSAYPTDTQYF
TGCAGTGCCTACCCCACAGATACGCAGTATTTT
>once|TRBJ2-5|.|TRBV5-1
CASSLEEGAETQYF
TGCGCCAGCAGCTTGGAGGAGGGGGCAGAGACCCAGTACTTC
>once|TRBJ2-2|.|TRBV19
CASSVTGLRNTGELFF
TGTGCCAGTAGTGTCACGGGACTCAGGAACACCGGGGAGCTGTTTTTT
>.|TRBJ2-3|TRBD2|TRBV15
CATSRDQLAGGPREKYF
TGTGCCACCAGCAGAGATCAACTAGCGGGAGGCCCCCGGGAAAAGTATTTT
>.|TRBJ1-2|TRBD1|TRBV5-1
CASSPDRGNYGYTF
TGCGCCAGCAGCCCGGACAGGGGGAACTATGGCTACACCTTC
>.|TRBJ2-7|TRBD2|TRBV5-4
CASSLGLTSGSLYEQYF
TGTGCCAGCAGCTTGGGTTTGACTAGCGGGAGTCTTTACGAGCAGTACTTC
>.|TRBJ1-5|TRBD1|TRBV2
CASSRGTGAQPQHF
TGTGCCAGCAGCAGGGGGACAGGGGCTCAGCCCCAGCATTTT
>.|TRBJ2-3|TRBD1|TRBV11-1
CASSLARGTGTDTQYF
TGTGCCAGCAGCTTAGCGAGGGGGACAGGGACAGATACGCAGTATTTT
>.|TRBJ1-1|TRBD1|TRBV11-2
CASSLAGGTEAFF
TGTGCCAGCAGCTTAGCAGGGGGCACTGAAGCTTTCTTT
>.|TRBJ2-2|TRBD2|TRBV11-3
CASSFSGGLNTGELFF
TGTGCCAGCAGCTTTAGCGGGGGCCTAAACACCGGGGAGCTGTTTTTT
>.|TRBJ1-6|.|TRBV7-2
CASSYRQGNSPLHF
TGTGCCAGCAGCTACCGGCAGGGAAATTCACCCCTCCACTTT
>.|TRBJ1-3|TRBD1|TRBV4-1
CASSYDRGRLGNTIYF
TGCGCCAGCAGCTACGACAGGGGGCGTTTAGGAAACACCATATATTTT
>large|TRBJ2-2|TRBD1|TRBV4-3
CASSQGVRQRWGELFF
TGCGCCAGCTCACAGGGGGTCCGGCAGAGATGGGGGGAGCTGTTTTTT
>.|TRBJ2-3|TRBD2|TRBV24-1
CATRVGTGGQNTDTQYF
TGTGCCACCAGGGTCGGCACGGGGGGGCAAAACACAGATACGCAGTATTTT
>.|TRBJ2-1|.|TRBV5-1
CASSLMSASYNEQFF
TGCGCCAGCAGCTTAATGAGCGCCTCCTACAATGAGCAGTTCTTC
>.|TRBJ2-6|.|TRBV7-9
CASSFRASSGANVLTF
TGTGCCAGCAGCTTTAGAGCGAGCTCTGGGGCCAACGTCCTGACTTTC
>.|TRBJ2-1|.|TRBV14
CASSQAWRLGRVEQFF
TGTGCCAGCAGCCAAGCCTGGAGACTAGGGCGCGTTGAGCAGTTCTTC
>.|TRBJ2-2|TRBD2|TRBV19
CASSIRGLAGQNTGELFF
TGTGCCAGTAGTATTAGAGGACTAGCGGGTCAAAACACCGGGGAGCTGTTTTTT
>.|TRBJ2-5|TRBD1|TRBV3-1/TRBV3-2
CASSQPGQGIQETQYF
TGTGCCAGCAGCCAACCGGGACAGGGTATCCAAGAGACCCAGTACTTC
>.|TRBJ1-3|.|TRBV30
CAWIGGGNTIYF
TGTGCCTGGATCGGAGGAGGAAACACCATATATTTT
>.|TRBJ2-2|.|TRBV28
CASSSIGIPRGGELFF
TGTGCCAGCAGTTCCATCGGAATCCCTCGGGGCGGGGAGCTGTTTTTT
>.|TRBJ2-7|TRBD2|TRBV4-1
CASRPSGASYEQYF
TGCGCCAGCAGACCTAGCGGGGCTTCCTACGAGCAGTACTTC
>once|TRBJ2-1|.|TRBV3-1/TRBV3-2
CASSQEGSPYNEQFF
TGTGCCAGCAGCCAAGAGGGCAGCCCCTACAATGAGCAGTTCTTC
>.|TRBJ2-1|TRBD2|TRBV7-2
CASSLVAGSFSEQFF
TGTGCCAGCAGCTTGGTAGCGGGGTCATTCAGTGAGCAGTTCTTC
>.|TRBJ2-2|TRBD2|TRBV7-9
CASSLSGRANTGELFF
TGTGCCAGCAGCCTTAGCGGGAGGGCGAACACCGGGGAGCTGTTTTTT
>.|TRBJ1-6|.|TRBV11-2
CASSPGRSSYNSPLHF
TGTGCCAGCAGCCCAGGGCGGAGTTCCTATAATTCACCCCTCCACTTT
>.|TRBJ2-4|TRBD2|TRBV18
CASSLNTGLAGASKNIQYF
TGTGCCAGCTCCCTGAACACCGGACTAGCGGGGGCATCCAAAAACATTCAGTACTTC
>.|TRBJ2-3|TRBD1|TRBV7-7
CASSPRQGHTQYF
TGTGCTAGCAGCCCCAGACAGGGGCATACGCAGTATTTT
>.|TRBJ2-1|TRBD2|TRBV5-1
CASSLGTSGSYEQFF
TGCGCCAGCAGCTTAGGGACTAGCGGGTCCTATGAGCAGTTCTTC
>.|TRBJ2-3|.|TRBV5-4
CASSLEQQGSDTQYF
TGTGCCAGCAGCTTGGAGCAGCAGGGGTCGGATACGCAGTATTTT
>.|TRBJ2-3|.|TRBV24-1
CATSQGMPDTQYF
TGTGCCACCAGTCAGGGGATGCCAGATACGCAGTATTTT
>.|TRBJ2-2|TRBD1|TRBV5-1
CASKRTGNTGELFF
TGCGCCAGCAAACGGACAGGAAACACCGGGGAGCTGTTTTTT
>.|TRBJ2-1|.|TRBV4-1
CASSQGGVGEQFF
TGCGCCAGCAGCCAAGGGGGGGTCGGTGAGCAGTTCTTC
>.|TRBJ1-3|TRBD1|TRBV10-2
CASMGTGRGGTIYF
TGCGCCAGCATGGGGACAGGGCGCGGAGGCACCATATATTTT
>.|TRBJ2-3|TRBD2|TRBV5-4
CASSSLAGDTDTQYF
TGTGCCAGCAGCTCACTAGCGGGGGACACAGATACGCAGTATTTT